This entry lists 15 T cell receptor beta chains sequenced from one sample in a study of blood T cell repertoires in COVID-19. Clones were sequenced by immunoSEQ multiplex PCR, and TCRdb holds only the in-frame ones, with some missing. The data show 100,000 to 150,000 clones, less than 90% seen once. Sequencing used peripheral blood. These receptors all come from a man older than 75 with active or convalescent COVID-19.

The V and J genes are TRBV7-3 and TRBJ2-1; the D gene is possibly TRBD2 (5 bases). This CDR3 contains 14 residues. The germline V gene has CDR1 SGHTA and CDR2 FQGTGA. V lost 5 bases and J lost 0, with 8 bases in between. CDR3 protein: CASSPGISYNEQFF. Here the CDR3 DNA reads TGTGCCAGCAGCCCCGGGATCTCCTACAATGAGCAGTTCTTC. Looking up the rest from reference TRBV7-3 and TRBJ2-1 gives the full variable domain: GAGVSQTPSNKVTEKGKYVELRCDPISGHTALYWYRQSLGQGPEFLIYFQGTGAADDSGLPNDRFFAVRPEGSVSTLKIQRTERGDSAVYLCASSPGISYNEQFFGPGTRLTVL.

The rearrangement joins TRBV18 to TRBJ2-1; 8 bases are shared with TRBD2. The V gene end was trimmed by 3 bases and the J gene end by 3 bases; junction bases not matched to a gene: 10. Per the germline V gene, CDR1 is KGHSH and CDR2 is LQKENI. There are 17 residues in the CDR3. In DNA, the CDR3 is TGTGCCAGCTCACCGACCGTAGCGGGAATCAGCTACAATGAGCAGTTCTTC. Encoded protein: CASSPTVAGISYNEQFF.

CDR3 region: CASSADSGFTEAFF. The CDR3 nucleotides read TGTGCCAGCAGCGCGGACAGTGGCTTCACTGAAGCTTTCTTT. The chain uses TRBV9 and TRBJ1-1, with a weak D call TRBD1 (6 bases). Trimming removed 3 bases from V and 4 bases from J, with 13 bases in between. CDR1 is SGDLS, CDR2 YYNGEE, per germline. The CDR3 totals 14 residues.

The chain has TRBV10-3 and TRBJ1-3; possibly TRBD1 for D (6 bases). The CDR3 is 16 residues long. CDR1 and CDR2 from the germline V gene are ENHRY and SYGVKD. Trimming removed 0 bases from V and 4 bases from J, with 13 bases in between. The CDR3 spells CAISESVGGSGNTIYF. CDR3 in DNA: TGTGCCATCAGTGAGTCCGTTGGGGGCTCAGGAAACACCATATATTTT.

The table lists this clone with many counts. The V and J genes are TRBV24-1 and TRBJ2-5; D call uncertain. CDR1 and CDR2 from the germline V gene are KGHDR and SFDVKD. V lost 3 bases and J 8 bases, leaving 15 bases between the germline ends. This CDR3 comprises 14 residues. CDR3 bases: TGTGCCACCAGTGATGAGACTGGTCTGGATACCCAGTACTTC. Its translation: CATSDETGLDTQYF.

The CDR3 coding sequence is TGTGCCAGCACGCCAGGACAGTCTAACTATGGCTACACCTTC. Protein: CASTPGQSNYGYTF. V usage is TRBV6-5 and J usage is TRBJ1-2, with D possibly matching TRBD1 (6 bases). V gave up 7 bases and J gave up 0 bases, with 12 bases separating them. Germline lookup yields CDR1 MNHEY and CDR2 SVGAGI. The length of the CDR3 is 14 residues.

This clone was seen only a few times. The chain combines TRBV18 with TRBJ1-1; 9 bases fit TRBD1. This CDR3 contains 15 residues. CDR1 is KGHSH, CDR2 LQKENI, per germline. With V trimmed by 3 bases and J by 5 bases, 7 bases remained unmatched. CDR3 amino acids: CASSPSRDRETEAFF. CDR3 coding DNA: TGTGCCAGCTCACCGTCCCGGGACAGGGAAACTGAAGCTTTCTTT. Drawing the rest from reference TRBV18 and TRBJ1-1, the complete variable domain is NAGVMQNPRHLVRRRGQEARLRCSPMKGHSHVYWYRQLPEEGLKFMVYLQKENIIDESGMPKERFSAEFPKEGPSILRIQQVVRGDSAAYFCASSPSRDRETEAFFGQGTRLTVV.

V is TRBV2 and J is TRBJ1-4; TRBD1 matches at 10 bases. After removal of 8 bases from V and 8 bases from J, the junction contained 11 bases not matched to a gene. This CDR3 comprises 15 residues. CDR1 is SNHLY, CDR2 FYNNEI, per germline. CDR3 bases: TGTGCCAGCGGGGCTCCGGGACAGGGGATGGAAAAACTGTTTTTT. It yields the protein CASGAPGQGMEKLFF.

The chain links TRBV18 to TRBJ1-2; TRBD1 might be the D (6 bases). The CDR3 has 14 amino acids. V was pared by 4 bases and J by 4 bases, with 13 bases between. The germline V gene encodes CDR1 KGHSH and CDR2 LQKENI. CDR3 region: CASSQSTGTYGYTF. In DNA, the CDR3 is TGTGCCAGCTCACAAAGTACAGGGACCTATGGCTACACCTTC.

The V and J genes are TRBV19 and TRBJ1-2; D not certain. CDR1 and CDR2 (germline): LNHDA, SQIVND (reference sequence). The CDR3 is 12 amino acids. V was clipped by 9 bases and J by 8 bases, with 16 bases between them. Written as DNA, the CDR3 is TGTGCCAGCACCGAGGCGGCGGGGGGCTACACCTTC. As protein: CASTEAAGGYTF.

The chain combines TRBV19 with TRBJ2-1, with 8 bases identical to TRBD1. This CDR3 region has 15 residues. The J segment lost 3 bases and the V segment lost 7 bases, leaving 8 bases of the junction unmatched. Germline assignment: CDR1 LNHDA and CDR2 SQIVND (reference sequence). The CDR3 bases are TGTGCCAGTATGACAGGGGTTGGAGGCTACAATGAGCAGTTCTTC. It is translated as CASMTGVGGYNEQFF.

The rearrangement joins TRBV3-1 (or the pseudogene TRBV3-2) to TRBJ2-5; no firm D call. Trimming removed 3 bases from V and 0 bases from J, with 14 bases in between. This CDR3 has 16 residues. Germline V gene data show CDR1 as LGHDT and CDR2 as YNNKEL (reference sequence). CDR3 nucleotide sequence: TGTGCCAGCAGCCAGAGTCTGGCGGAGTACCAAGAGACCCAGTACTTC. Amino acids: CASSQSLAEYQETQYF.

This rearrangement joins TRBV25-1 to TRBJ1-2; 9 bases fit TRBD1. Unmatched junction bases numbered 10, after V lost 4 bases and J lost 4 bases. The CDR3 sequence is 16 residues long. In germline, CDR1 is MGHDK, CDR2 SYGVNS. The CDR3 spells CASSAPPGQGAYGYTF. CDR3 nucleotides: TGTGCCAGCAGTGCTCCCCCGGGACAGGGAGCCTATGGCTACACCTTC.

The V and J genes are TRBV6-2 or TRBV6-3 and TRBJ2-5; TRBD2 aligns across 8 bases. Germline V CDR1 and CDR2: MNHEY, SVGEGT. Unmatched junction bases numbered 8, after V lost 0 bases and J lost 2 bases. The CDR3 runs 17 residues. DNA of the CDR3: TGTGCCAGCAGTTACTCGGGGCGGGAGGCCGTTCAAGAGACCCAGTACTTC. Translation gives CASSYSGREAVQETQYF.

The genes are TRBV4-2 and TRBJ2-7, with D unresolved. Trimming removed 1 base from V and 3 bases from J, with 7 bases in between. Germline lookup yields CDR1 LGHNA and CDR2 YNFKEQ. This CDR3 spans 13 amino acids. CDR3 loop: CASSQVADYEQYF. In nucleotides, the CDR3 is TGTGCCAGCAGCCAAGTAGCTGACTACGAGCAGTACTTC.